Following are 9 T cell receptor beta chains from one sample sequenced in a study of T cells in Graves' hyperthyroidism and ophthalmopathy. What was amplified from RNA transcripts were TCR beta CDR3 regions. The HTBI primer set served for first-round RT-PCR of the TCR CDR3. TCRdb reprocessed the multiplex PCR reads via MiXCR and lists one record per CDR3 protein. The data show over 700,000 distinct CDR3 sequences, over 35% seen once. Sequenced: blood. Source of these receptors: a woman aged 40 to 50 with Graves' hyperthyroidism.

With regard to this clonotype: A much larger clone lies a single base off, so this may be a read error. This chain links TRBV12-3 or TRBV12-4 with TRBJ1-2; 7 nucleotides align to TRBD1. V gave up 6 bases and J gave up 3 bases; unmatched junction bases: 7. The CDR3 totals 14 residues. The CDR3 spells CASRPTGADYGYTF. The CDR3 bases are TGTGCCAGCAGGCCAACAGGGGCCGACTATGGCTACACCTTC.

The chain joins TRBV7-9 to TRBJ2-7; 10 bases fit TRBD2. The CDR3 has 16 residues. V lost 5 bases and J lost 2; bases outside the gene matches: 9. CDR1 and CDR2 (germline): SEHNR, FQNEAQ (reference sequence). The CDR3, as DNA: TGTGCCAGCAGCCCCCAACTAGCGGGACACACCTACGAGCAGTACTTC. This encodes CASSPQLAGHTYEQYF.

This clonotype was detected a few times. This chain joins TRBV6-5 and TRBJ1-5; TRBD1 matches at 7 bases. This CDR3 contains 13 residues. Per germline, CDR1 MNHEY and CDR2 SVGAGI. V shed 9 bases and J 6 bases; nucleotides not matched to a gene: 8. The CDR3 DNA follows: TGTGCCAGGGGGAGGGGGCAAGGTCAGCCCCAGCATTTT. Translating it yields CARGRGQGQPQHF.

The chain employs TRBV7-6 and TRBJ2-7; 7 nucleotides line up with TRBD2. CDR1 and CDR2 from the germline V gene are SGHVS and FNYEAQ. Losses at the gene ends were 5 bases for V and 0 bases for J; bases not matched to a gene: 13. This CDR3 is built from 17 residues. This chain's CDR3 is CASSQLAGGRSSYEQYF. The CDR3 DNA reads as TGTGCCAGCAGCCAATTAGCCGGGGGGAGGAGCTCCTACGAGCAGTACTTC.

This clonotype was picked up a small number of times. The V gene is TRBV12-3 or TRBV12-4, the J gene TRBJ2-2; D might be TRBD1 (6 bases). The CDR3 covers 15 residues. Trimming removed 7 bases from V and 5 bases from J, with 17 bases in between. The chain's CDR3 is CASTDGQLATGELFF. The CDR3 nucleotides read TGTGCCAGCACCGACGGACAGTTGGCTACCGGGGAGCTGTTTTTT.

This chain links TRBV18 with TRBJ1-5; possible D gene TRBD1, 5 bases. The CDR3 loop spans 14 amino acids. The germline V and J ends were trimmed by 1 base and 7 bases, with 11 bases remaining between them. Germline-derived CDR1 and CDR2 are KGHSH and LQKENI. In nucleotides, the CDR3 is TGTGCCAGCTCACCACTCGGAGGGGAGCAGCCCCAGCATTTT. Translating gives CASSPLGGEQPQHF. The full variable domain, in which reference TRBV18 and TRBJ1-5 provide the parts outside the CDR3, is NAGVMQNPRHLVRRRGQEARLRCSPMKGHSHVYWYRQLPEEGLKFMVYLQKENIIDESGMPKERFSAEFPKEGPSILRIQQVVRGDSAAYFCASSPLGGEQPQHFGDGTRLSIL.

This clonotype was seen only a few times. The chain has TRBV11-2 and TRBJ2-7, with D uncertain. The V gene lost 4 bases and the J gene lost 4 bases, with 11 bases spanning the gap. The CDR3 extends over 13 amino acids. Per germline, CDR1 SGHAT and CDR2 FQNNGV. As DNA, the CDR3 is TGTGCCAGCAGCTCTCCTAGTATTTACGAGCAGTACTTC. Its translation: CASSSPSIYEQYF.

The chain employs TRBV5-6 and TRBJ2-5, with 7 bases that match TRBD1. V was pared by 4 bases and J by 3 bases, with 15 bases of the junction left unmatched. CDR3 length: 17 residues. CDR1 is SGHDT, CDR2 YYEEEE, per germline. The CDR3 reads CASSPSGYTGTEETQYF. For the CDR3, the DNA is TGTGCCAGCAGCCCATCTGGATATACCGGGACAGAAGAGACCCAGTACTTC.

A word on this clonotype: At one of its ends the junction is not consistent with the germline gene, which may arise from a read error. This sequence joins TRBV10-3 and TRBJ1-1; 7 bases line up with TRBD1. Germline assignment: CDR1 ENHRY and CDR2 SYGVKD. This CDR3 region has 14 residues. The CDR3: CASSEWRQGTEAFF. CDR3 in DNA: TGTGCCAGCAGTGAATGGCGACAGGGCACTGAAGCTTTCTTT.